Included here is one T cell receptor beta chain sequence, with context. The antigen remains undetermined. Together with a sample-barcoded 5' primer, a J-beta primer mix was included in a second PCR lasting roughly 6 to 12 cycles. A single record per CDR3 protein comes from TCRdb applying MiXCR to the 5' RACE reads. The sample carries about 720,000 distinct CDR3 sequences, around 25% recorded once. Trimming removed 6 bases from V and 7 bases from J; junction bases left unmatched: 5. From germline, CDR1 is DFQATT and CDR2 SNEGSKA (reference sequence). The CDR3 is 11 amino acids. The data derive from a study of blood T cells in healthy people across ages. The study, taken as a whole, reports: Age advanced and TCR beta diversity per million T cells fell, roughly linearly.

Researchers report isolating at least 6.5 million PBMCs per sample. The sample was also linked to a second study, of T cells of mothers and their children.

The TCR was taken from a boy between 10 and 17 years old in good health. The sequenced sample consisted of blood. J is TRBJ1-2 and V is TRBV20-1; 7 bases match TRBD1. CDR3 sequence: CSARTGGGYTF. DNA for the CDR3: TGCAGTGCGCGGACAGGAGGTGGCTACACCTTC.